These T cell receptor beta chains were read from a single sample in a study of blood T cells in healthy people across ages. TCRdb fed the 5' RACE reads into MiXCR, producing one record per CDR3 protein. The sample holds 1.5 million to 2 million distinct CDR3 sequences, about 31% seen once. Sequenced input: blood. These receptors all come from a woman in her twenties or thirties in good health. Each CDR3 is given with its conserved first and last residue. Fields, in order: V gene, D gene, clone size, J gene, CDR3 DNA, CDR3 protein. D genes are given only for firm matches. Clone size, where shown, is once, few, many, or a class for clones that have expanded.

>TRBV29-1|-|many|TRBJ2-7
TGCAGCGTGAGGGTGACGGAGCACTCCTACGAGCAGTACTTC
CSVRVTEHSYEQYF
>TRBV9|-|-|TRBJ2-3
TGTGCCAGCAGCGTAGTTCCACACACAGATACGCAGTATTTT
CASSVVPHTDTQYF
>TRBV7-2|-|-|TRBJ2-2
TGTGCCAGCAGCTTCAACTGGAACACCGGGGAGCTGTTTTTT
CASSFNWNTGELFF
>TRBV4-1|TRBD1|-|TRBJ2-5
TGCGCCAGCAGCCACCTGACCGGGACAGCACAAGGGACCCAGTACTTC
CASSHLTGTAQGTQYF
>TRBV2|TRBD1|-|TRBJ2-5
TGTGCCAGCAGTGGATCAGGGGGTCTCCAAGAGGCCCAGTACTTC
CASSGSGGLQEAQYF
>TRBV29-1|-|-|TRBJ1-1
TGCAGCGTTGAAGACGGACGGGACAACTACCATGACGCTGAAGCTTTCTTT
CSVEDGRDNYHDAEAFF
>TRBV7-9|-|-|TRBJ2-2
TGTGCCAGCAGCCAAGCTAAGCGGAACACCGGGGAGCTGTTTTTT
CASSQAKRNTGELFF
>TRBV4-1|TRBD1|many|TRBJ2-7
TGCGCCAGCAGCCAAGGATTGGTTCGGACAGGAGCCTACGAGCAGTACTTC
CASSQGLVRTGAYEQYF
>TRBV9|TRBD2|few|TRBJ2-1
TGTGCCAGCAGCGTAGACGGGGGGGCCTCCAATGAGCAGTTCTTC
CASSVDGGASNEQFF
>TRBV12-3/TRBV12-4|TRBD2|-|TRBJ2-1
TGTGCCAGCAGTTTAATAGCTAGCGGGAGAAATGAGCAGTTCTTC
CASSLIASGRNEQFF
>TRBV7-9|-|-|TRBJ1-2
TGTGCCACGGGGCCCGACGGCTATGGCTACACCTTC
CATGPDGYGYTF
>TRBV6-2/TRBV6-3|-|few|TRBJ2-1
TGTGCCAGCAGCAGTTCTATCTTCGGTTCTCTACCAGGCAATGAGCAGTTCTTC
CASSSSIFGSLPGNEQFF
>TRBV29-1|-|few|TRBJ1-4
TGCAGCTGCAGTAGGAGTGGTCTCCCTGGGGATGAAAAACTGTTTTTT
CSCSRSGLPGDEKLFF
>TRBV15|TRBD1|-|TRBJ2-2
TGTGTCACCAGCAACCACAGGGGAGCCGGGGAGCTGTTTTTT
CVTSNHRGAGELFF
>TRBV30|-|-|TRBJ1-1
TGTGCCTGGAGCAGTCTCAGGCCGAACACTGAAGCTTTCTTT
CAWSSLRPNTEAFF
>TRBV7-9|-|few|TRBJ2-3
TGTGCCAGCAGCTTTCGGTTTGGGCGGAAGAGCACAGATACGCAGTATTTT
CASSFRFGRKSTDTQYF
>TRBV20-1|TRBD2|-|TRBJ2-7
TGCAGCCACCGAACGGGGGGAACCTACAATGAGCAGTACTTC
CSHRTGGTYNEQYF
>TRBV7-8|TRBD2|few|TRBJ2-5
TGTGCCAGCAGCTTAGACAGCGGGACGCGGTTGGAGACCCAGTACTTC
CASSLDSGTRLETQYF
>TRBV4-1|TRBD2|few|TRBJ2-5
TGCGCCAGCAGCCAAGCACCCGGACTAGCGGGGGTAGAGACCCAGTACTTC
CASSQAPGLAGVETQYF
>TRBV20-1|TRBD1|once|TRBJ1-3
TGCAGTGCAGAGACAGGGGGTTCAGGAAACACCATATATTTT
CSAETGGSGNTIYF
>TRBV7-6|-|-|TRBJ2-3
TGTGCCAGCAGCCAGGGGCCAGGGCGGCAGTATTTT
CASSQGPGRQYF
>TRBV20-1|TRBD2|-|TRBJ2-3
TGCAGTGCTAGATCCGCTAGCGGTAGCACAGGTACGCAGTATTTT
CSARSASGSTGTQYF
>TRBV28|-|few|TRBJ2-5
TGTGCCAGCAGTTTAGGGGTCCGACAGTCCCAAGAGACCCAGTACTTC
CASSLGVRQSQETQYF
>TRBV4-1|-|few|TRBJ2-3
TGCGCCAGCAGCCAAGAATACTCCCAGGGTGATACGCAGTATTTT
CASSQEYSQGDTQYF
>TRBV7-2|-|-|TRBJ2-7
TGTGCCGGCAGCTTTGCAGGGGCCTACGAGCAGTACTTC
CAGSFAGAYEQYF
>TRBV10-3|TRBD2|few|TRBJ2-1
TGTGCCATCAGTGCGGCGCTAGCGGGTTTTTACAATGAGCAGTTCTTC
CAISAALAGFYNEQFF
>TRBV6-2/TRBV6-3|TRBD1|-|TRBJ2-7
TGTGCCAGCAGCGAACCTAGACAGGGAGAAAATTACTACGAGCAGTACTTC
CASSEPRQGENYYEQYF
>TRBV4-1|-|-|TRBJ1-2
TGCGCCAGCAGCCCGCGCCGGCTCCCGGGCTATGGCTACACCTTC
CASSPRRLPGYGYTF
>TRBV27|TRBD1|many|TRBJ2-5
TGTGCCAGCAGTTTCAACAGGGGGCGCGAAGAGACCCAGTACTTC
CASSFNRGREETQYF
>TRBV25-1|-|few|TRBJ2-6
TGTGCCAGCAGTGAGGGCCTGGCAGGGCGTGGGGCCAACGTCCTGACTTTC
CASSEGLAGRGANVLTF
>TRBV29-1|-|many|TRBJ2-1
TGCAGCGTCGACCATATCGCCTCTGGTGAGCAGTTCTTC
CSVDHIASGEQFF
>TRBV24-1|TRBD2|few|TRBJ2-1
TGTGCCACCAGTGATCCCGCTAGCGGGGGGACCAATGAGCAGTTCTTC
CATSDPASGGTNEQFF